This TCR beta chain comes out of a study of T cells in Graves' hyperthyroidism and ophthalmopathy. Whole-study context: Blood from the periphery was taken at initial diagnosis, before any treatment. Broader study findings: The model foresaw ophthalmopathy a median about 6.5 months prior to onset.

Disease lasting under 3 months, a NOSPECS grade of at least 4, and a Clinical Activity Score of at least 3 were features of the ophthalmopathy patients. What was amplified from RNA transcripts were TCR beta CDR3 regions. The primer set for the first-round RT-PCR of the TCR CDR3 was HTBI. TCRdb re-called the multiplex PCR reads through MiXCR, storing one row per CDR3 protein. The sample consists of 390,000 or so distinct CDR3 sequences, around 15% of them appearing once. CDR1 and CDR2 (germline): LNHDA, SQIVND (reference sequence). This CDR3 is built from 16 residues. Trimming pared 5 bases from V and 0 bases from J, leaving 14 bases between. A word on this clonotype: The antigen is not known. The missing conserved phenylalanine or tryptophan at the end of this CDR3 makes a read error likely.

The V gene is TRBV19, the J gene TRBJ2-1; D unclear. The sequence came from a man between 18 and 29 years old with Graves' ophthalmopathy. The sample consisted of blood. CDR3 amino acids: CASSVRWGYSYNEQFS. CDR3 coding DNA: TGTGCCAGTAGTGTTAGGTGGGGATACTCCTACAATGAGCAGTTCTCC.